This passage covers 19 T cell receptor beta chains from one sample sequenced in a study of regulatory T cells in long-lasting Graves disease. Building of the TCR beta libraries involved iRepertoire HTBI primers and Arm-PCR of CDR3 regions. MiXCR, run by TCRdb on the multiplex PCR reads, gives a single entry per CDR3 protein. The top ten hold about 32% of the sample, which has roughly 380,000 distinct CDR3 sequences, approximately 15% seen once. Time point reported: newly diagnosed GD, antithyroid drugs for less than 3 months. The TCR library was made from RNA extracted from PBMCs. The data were also submitted as part of a second study, on T cells in Graves' hyperthyroidism and ophthalmopathy.

The specimen comprised peripheral blood mononuclear cells (PBMCs), sampled at new diagnosis, from a patient treated with antithyroid drugs. These receptors were obtained from a man aged 40-49 years with Graves disease.

The chain recombines TRBV11-2 with TRBJ2-3, with no clear D. CDR1 and CDR2 (germline): SGHAT, FQNNGV. Trimming left V 5 bases short and J 4 bases short, with 13 bases between. The CDR3 loop spans 14 amino acids. DNA for the CDR3: TGTGCCAGCAGCAGCGCCCGAGTGGCAGATACGCAGTATTTT. It is translated as CASSSARVADTQYF.

The chain uses TRBV11-3 and TRBJ2-3; possibly TRBD1 for D (5 bases). Germline CDR1 SGHNT, CDR2 YENEEA. V lost 3 bases, J lost 4 bases, and 8 bases lay in between. CDR3 length: 13 residues. The CDR3, as DNA: TGTGCCAGCAGCTTTGGGGCCCCAGATACGCAGTATTTT. Translated: CASSFGAPDTQYF.

In its sample, this clonotype was seen many times. The rearrangement links TRBV20-1 to TRBJ1-6, with D uncertain. CDR1 DFQATT and CDR2 SNEGSKA come from the germline V gene (reference sequence). This CDR3 has 17 amino acids. Trimming removed 0 bases from V and 5 bases from J, with 17 bases in between. CDR3 in amino acids: CSARDRVREWNNSPLHF. CDR3 coding DNA: TGCAGTGCTAGAGATCGAGTCCGGGAGTGGAATAATTCACCCCTCCACTTT.

At least ten counts were recorded for this clonotype. The genes are TRBV2 and TRBJ1-4, with a tentative D call TRBD1 (6 bases). Deletions cut 4 bases from V and 8 bases from J, with 11 bases between. CDR1 and CDR2 from the germline V gene are SNHLY and FYNNEI. The CDR3 sequence is 13 residues long. CDR3 residues: CASSGSGAEKLFF. The CDR3 DNA reads TGTGCCAGCAGTGGATCAGGGGCCGAAAAACTGTTTTTT.

This clonotype was seen repeatedly, ten times or more. V is TRBV11-1 and J is TRBJ2-3; TRBD1 agrees at 10 bases. This CDR3 is built from 15 residues. V dropped 1 base and J dropped 5; count of bases not matched to a gene: 3. The V gene's germline CDR1 is SGHAT and CDR2 FQDESV (reference sequence). CDR3 nucleotides: TGTGCCAGCAGCTTAGTAGGGACAGGGGAAGATACGCAGTATTTT. This codes for CASSLVGTGEDTQYF.

In this sample, this clonotype turned up many times. The chain links TRBV5-1 to TRBJ2-5; no reliable D call. Trimming removed 5 bases at V and 4 bases at J, with 18 bases between. The CDR3 contains 15 residues. Germline V gene lookup returns CDR1 SGHRS and CDR2 YFSETQ. This chain's CDR3 is CASSRTGREGETQYF. CDR3 bases: TGCGCCAGCAGTCGGACCGGTAGGGAAGGAGAGACCCAGTACTTC. The full variable domain, its missing parts supplied by reference TRBV5-1 and TRBJ2-5, is KAGVTQTPRYLIKTRGQQVTLSCSPISGHRSVSWYQQTPGQGLQFLFEYFSETQRNKGNFPGRFSGRQFSNSRSEMNVSTLELGDSALYLCASSRTGREGETQYFGPGTRLLVL.

This clonotype was detected a few times. The chain couples TRBV30 to TRBJ2-7; no clear D gene. Trimming took off 4 bases at V and 0 bases at J, with 7 bases between the two ends. CDR1 and CDR2 from the germline V gene are GTSNPN and SVGIG (reference sequence). The CDR3 runs to 12 residues. The DNA for the CDR3 is TGTGCCTGGATCGGCAACTCCTACGAGCAGTACTTC. Translating it yields CAWIGNSYEQYF. Supplemented by reference TRBV30 and TRBJ2-7, the full variable domain reads SQTIHQWPATLVQPVGSPLSLECTVEGTSNPNLYWYRQAAGRGLQLLFYSVGIGQISSEVPQNLSASRPQDRQFILSSKKLLLSDSGFYLCAWIGNSYEQYFGPGTRLTVT.

This clonotype came up many times. The V gene is TRBV3-1, the J gene TRBJ2-2; 9 bases fit TRBD2. This CDR3 comprises 14 residues. Trimming at V came to 7 bases and at J to 6 bases, leaving 6 bases not matched to a gene. Germline lookup yields CDR1 LGHDT and CDR2 YNNKEL (reference sequence). CDR3 DNA: TGTGCCAGCACCAACCCTAGCGGGGCCGGGGAGCTGTTTTTT. It specifies CASTNPSGAGELFF.

In this sample, this clonotype turned up a few times. This sequence may be a read error, since a much larger clone differs from it by one base. The chain recombines TRBV12-3 or TRBV12-4 with TRBJ1-1; D remains unclear. This CDR3 comprises 12 residues. The DNA of the CDR3 is TGTGCCAGCAGCACGATGAACACTGAAGCTCTCTTT. This translates into CASSTMNTEALF.

The rearrangement links TRBV5-1 to TRBJ2-5, with a weak D call TRBD1 (6 bases). The CDR3 has 15 residues. V lost 0 bases, J lost 1 base, and 10 bases lay in between. The V gene's germline CDR1 is SGHRS and CDR2 YFSETQ. The CDR3: CASSLDRAGQETQYF. The CDR3 DNA is TGCGCCAGCAGCTTGGACAGGGCAGGCCAAGAGACCCAGTACTTC. The full variable domain, rest sourced from reference TRBV5-1 and TRBJ2-5, is KAGVTQTPRYLIKTRGQQVTLSCSPISGHRSVSWYQQTPGQGLQFLFEYFSETQRNKGNFPGRFSGRQFSNSRSEMNVSTLELGDSALYLCASSLDRAGQETQYFGPGTRLLVL.

This chain joins TRBV29-1 and TRBJ2-3; 12 positions agree with TRBD2. Germline trimming cut 0 bases from V and 4 bases from J; bases unmatched to any gene: 5. Germline CDR1 and CDR2: SQVTM and ANQGSEA. The CDR3 is 16 residues long. The CDR3 loop is CSVEELAGGVADTQYF. DNA of the CDR3: TGCAGCGTTGAAGAACTAGCGGGGGGAGTCGCAGATACGCAGTATTTT.

This clonotype was recorded only once. The gene calls are TRBV6-2 or TRBV6-3 and TRBJ1-5; tentative D call: TRBD1 (5 bases). Per germline, CDR1 MNHEY and CDR2 SVGEGT. The CDR3 spans 14 residues. Trimming left V 2 bases short and J 7 bases short, with 12 bases between. CDR3 coding DNA: TGTGCCAGCAGTTACAAGGGGCTCCTGCAGCCCCAGCATTTT. Amino acids: CASSYKGLLQPQHF.

V usage is TRBV7-9 and J usage is TRBJ1-2, with a weak D call TRBD1 (6 bases). Germline CDR1 is SEHNR and CDR2 is FQNEAQ (reference sequence). The CDR3 has 14 amino acids. V lost 8 bases, J lost 1 base, and 14 bases lay in between. The CDR3 coding sequence is TGTGCCAGCGGGCCAGGGGAACTTAACTATGGCTACACCTTC. Amino acid sequence: CASGPGELNYGYTF.

The V call is TRBV12-3 or TRBV12-4, the J call TRBJ2-4, with D uncertain. CDR3 length: 14 residues. The V and J ends lost 7 bases and 0 bases respectively, with 10 bases between them. The CDR3 protein is CASTQMIAKNIQYF. The DNA of the CDR3 is TGTGCCAGCACCCAGATGATAGCCAAAAACATTCAGTACTTC.

A word on this clonotype: This may be a read error: a much more frequent sequence differs by one nucleotide. The rearrangement joins TRBV5-5 to TRBJ2-3; 9 bases are a match to TRBD1. The V gene's germline CDR1 is SGHKS and CDR2 YYEKEE (reference sequence). This CDR3 has 17 residues. CDR3 sequence: CVSSIRGWDRVTDTQYF. In DNA, the CDR3 is TGTGTCAGCAGCATCCGGGGATGGGACAGGGTGACAGATACGCAGTATTTT.

This clonotype has a count of ten or more. The chain uses TRBV5-1 and TRBJ2-7; tentative D call: TRBD1 (6 bases). The CDR3 contains 16 residues. Germline V gene data show CDR1 as SGHRS and CDR2 as YFSETQ. V shed 4 bases and J shed 1 base, with 18 bases lying between them. The CDR3 region is CASSRQFRDMSYEQYF. The CDR3 bases are TGCGCCAGCAGCCGCCAATTCCGGGACATGTCCTACGAGCAGTACTTC.

This clonotype was detected ten times or more. The V call is TRBV2, the J call TRBJ1-1; TRBD1 agrees at 8 bases. This CDR3 region has 13 residues. CDR1 is SNHLY and CDR2 is FYNNEI in the germline V gene. V shed 6 bases, J shed 0 bases, and the junction held 0 bases outside the gene matches. The CDR3 sequence is CASRGQVNTEAFF. CDR3 nucleotides: TGTGCCAGCAGGGGACAGGTGAACACTGAAGCTTTCTTT. The full variable domain, rest sourced from reference TRBV2 and TRBJ1-1, is EPEVTQTPSHQVTQMGQEVILRCVPISNHLYFYWYRQILGQKVEFLVSFYNNEISEKSEIFDDQFSVERPDGSNFTLKIRSTKLEDSAMYFCASRGQVNTEAFFGQGTRLTVV.

This clonotype was counted between two and nine times. This rearrangement joins TRBV29-1 to TRBJ2-7; 7 bases match TRBD1. J gave up 7 bases and V 1 base, and 10 bases lay outside the gene matches. This CDR3 has 14 residues. Germline V CDR1 and CDR2: SQVTM, ANQGSEA. CDR3 protein: CSVEGTGPVKEQYF. The CDR3 DNA follows: TGCAGCGTTGAAGGGACAGGTCCAGTAAAAGAGCAGTACTTC.

The sample holds many counts of this clonotype. The chain recombines TRBV7-2 with TRBJ2-7, with 10 bases fitting TRBD2. The CDR3 length is 14 residues. In germline, CDR1 is SGHTA, CDR2 FQGNSA. With V trimmed by 4 bases and J by 5 bases, 5 bases remained unmatched. Here the CDR3 DNA reads TGTGCCAGCAGCTCCGGGACTAGCGTACACGAGCAGTACTTC. Its translation is CASSSGTSVHEQYF.